This entry features one TCR beta chain sequence. The antigen remains unidentified. Germline loops: CDR1 MNHEY, CDR2 SVGAGI. Trimming left V 6 bases short and J 4 bases short, with 15 bases between. This CDR3 has 14 amino acids. Original methodology: Quality scores were absent from the junction-only immunoSEQ sequences, so filtering differed. The protocol was immunoSEQ multiplex PCR, while the TCRdb copy is restricted to in-frame clones and leaves out a portion. V and J calls and clone size come straight from that table; D and trimming were deduced from the DNA. The sample yields about 2.4 million clones, more than 90% seen once. The donor cohort consisted entirely of Caucasian adults residing in Nashville, Tennessee. The entry originates in a study of shared clonotypes between healthy human individuals. Study results and limitations: Clonotypes shared by all four donors outscored non-shared clonotypes in generation probability.

The specimen was naive CD4+ T cells sorted from blood. Stated subset: CD45RA+ positively selected. This TCR was sampled from a man younger than 35 in good health. V gene TRBV6-5 combines with J gene TRBJ1-2; weak D call: TRBD1 (5 bases). The CDR3 DNA sequence: TGTGCCAGCAGAAGGGACCCGAGCGCCTATGGCTACACCTTC. This translates into CASRRDPSAYGYTF.